The 31 T cell receptor beta chains given below trace back to one sample, sequenced in a study of T cells after posttransplantation cyclophosphamide. A marrow graft followed busulfan-fludarabine conditioning, with cyclophosphamide on days +3 and +4. The protocol was immunoSEQ multiplex PCR, while the TCRdb copy is restricted to in-frame clones and leaves out a portion. The sample shows 10,000 to 15,000 clones, none of them appearing just once. Sequenced material: PBMCs, taken after allogeneic stem cell transplant with posttransplant cyclophosphamide. The source is a female patient aged 40 to 50 who received an allogeneic stem cell transplant from an unrelated donor, was CMV-positive, and had acute GVHD only. Some T cells may be supplied by the graft donor.

This clone showed up many times. The chain couples TRBV5-6 to TRBJ1-1; no clear D gene. This CDR3 region has 15 residues. V shed 0 bases and J shed 1 base, with 10 bases lying between them. Germline V gene lookup returns CDR1 SGHDT and CDR2 YYEEEE. The CDR3: CASSLGGDPNTEAFF. CDR3 bases: TGTGCCAGCAGCTTGGGAGGAGACCCGAACACTGAAGCTTTCTTT.

The rearrangement uses TRBV27 and TRBJ2-7; 9 bases fit TRBD2. V shed 0 bases and J 4 bases; nucleotides not matched to a gene: 7. Germline assignment: CDR1 MNHEY and CDR2 SMNVEV (reference sequence). CDR3 length: 16 residues. CDR3 protein: CASSLSMASGKYEQYF. Written as DNA, the CDR3 is TGTGCCAGCAGTTTATCGATGGCTAGCGGGAAGTACGAGCAGTACTTC.

The gene calls are TRBV4-2 and TRBJ2-3; 9 bases are a match to TRBD2. This CDR3 has 17 residues. Germline CDR1 reads LGHNA; CDR2 reads YNFKEQ. J lost 2 bases, V lost 1 base, and 7 bases had no gene match. CDR3 region: CASSQGQRGAFTDTQYF. CDR3 DNA sequence: TGTGCCAGCAGCCAAGGCCAGCGGGGGGCGTTCACAGATACGCAGTATTTT.

In this sample, this clone turned up a few times. J is TRBJ1-6 and V is TRBV5-1; 8 bases map to TRBD1. The CDR3 is made up of 15 amino acids. CDR1 and CDR2 (germline): SGHRS, YFSETQ. V was clipped by 4 bases and J by 8 bases; unmatched bases: 8. The CDR3 loop is CASSTGQGGDSPLHF. The CDR3 region has the DNA TGCGCCAGCAGCACAGGACAGGGTGGGGATTCACCCCTCCACTTT.

This clone was found many times. The V and J genes are TRBV7-6 and TRBJ2-1; 11 bases line up with TRBD2. Germline CDR1 and CDR2: SGHVS and FNYEAQ. This CDR3 spans 17 amino acids. V gave up 4 bases and J gave up 7 bases; unmatched junction bases: 12. CDR3 sequence reads: CASSSTIAGGPRNEQFF. For the CDR3, the DNA is TGTGCCAGCAGCTCTACTATAGCGGGAGGGCCGCGGAATGAGCAGTTCTTC.

This clone has ten or more counts. V and J are TRBV28 and TRBJ2-7, with 11 positions matching TRBD2. Trimming removed 6 bases from V and 0 bases from J; junction bases left unmatched: 16. In germline, CDR1 is MDHEN, CDR2 SYDVKM. The CDR3 runs to 19 residues. DNA for the CDR3: TGTGCCAGCAGCCCGCGTTCTGGGACTAGCGGCTTTAACTCCTACGAGCAGTACTTC. Amino acid sequence: CASSPRSGTSGFNSYEQYF.

This clone was counted at least ten times. The chain employs TRBV5-1 and TRBJ1-6, with unresolved D. V shed 3 bases and J shed 0 bases, with 7 bases lying between them. Looked up from germline, CDR1 is SGHRS and CDR2 is YFSETQ. The CDR3 runs to 15 residues. CDR3 DNA sequence: TGCGCCAGCAGCTCCTTTAGCTCCTATAATTCACCCCTCCACTTT. Protein sequence: CASSSFSSYNSPLHF.

This clone was observed a handful of times. CDR3 sequence: CSVAGSTGELFF. The CDR3 nucleotides are TGCAGCGTTGCAGGGTCCACCGGGGAGCTGTTTTTT. The chain is built from TRBV29-1 and TRBJ2-2; D possibly corresponds to TRBD1 (5 bases). The V end was cut by 4 bases, the J end by 4 bases, with 7 bases between. The CDR3 totals 12 residues. The V gene's germline CDR1 is SQVTM and CDR2 ANQGSEA.

The chain joins TRBV28 to TRBJ2-2, with 9 bases identical to TRBD2. J lost 8 bases, V lost 6 bases, and 7 bases had no gene match. Germline CDR1 reads MDHEN; CDR2 reads SYDVKM. The CDR3 is made up of 14 amino acids. Here the CDR3 reads CASRAGGITGELFF. CDR3 sequence (DNA): TGTGCCAGCAGGGCGGGAGGGATCACGGGGGAGCTGTTTTTT.

This clone was seen at least ten times. V usage is TRBV27 and J usage is TRBJ2-1, with D hard to call. CDR3 length: 11 amino acids. V shed 4 bases and J shed 5 bases, with 3 bases lying between them. Germline V gene lookup returns CDR1 MNHEY and CDR2 SMNVEV (reference sequence). The CDR3 DNA follows: TGTGCCAGCAGTTCTAACAATGAGCAGTTCTTC. Translating gives CASSSNNEQFF.

This clone appeared a few times. The V call is TRBV28, the J call TRBJ1-5, with TRBD1 identical over 8 bases. V shed 2 bases and J 3 bases; nucleotides not matched to a gene: 12. This CDR3 is built from 18 residues. The germline gives CDR1 MDHEN, CDR2 SYDVKM. CDR3: CASSLPPRGTGNNQPQHF. CDR3 DNA sequence: TGTGCCAGCAGTTTACCTCCTCGAGGGACAGGTAACAATCAGCCCCAGCATTTT.

This rearrangement joins TRBV9 to TRBJ1-4; no clear D gene. V lost 0 bases and J lost 0, with 6 bases in between. This CDR3 region has 15 residues. CDR1 and CDR2 from the germline V gene are SGDLS and YYNGEE. This chain's CDR3 is CASSVESATNEKLFF. The CDR3 coding sequence is TGTGCCAGCAGCGTAGAATCGGCAACTAATGAAAAACTGTTTTTT. The variable domain in full, completed from reference TRBV9 and TRBJ1-4, reads DSGVTQTPKHLITATGQRVTLRCSPRSGDLSVYWYQQSLDQGLQFLIQYYNGEERAKGNILERFSAQQFPDLHSELNLSSLELGDSALYFCASSVESATNEKLFFGSGTQLSVL.

This clone was observed a few times. The genes are TRBV5-6 and TRBJ2-7; TRBD2 agrees at 14 bases. Germline loops: CDR1 SGHDT, CDR2 YYEEEE. With 4 bases clipped from V and 0 bases from J, the junction kept 3 bases outside the gene matches. The CDR3 contains 16 residues. This CDR3 reads CASSRTSGRYSYEQYV. In DNA form, the CDR3 reads TGTGCCAGCAGCCGGACTAGCGGGAGGTACTCCTACGAGCAGTACGTC.

V usage is TRBV4-2 and J usage is TRBJ1-2; 8 bases are shared with TRBD1. Germline assignment: CDR1 LGHNA and CDR2 YNFKEQ. Losses at the gene ends were 3 bases for V and 1 base for J; bases not matched to a gene: 7. CDR3 length: 16 residues. The CDR3 bases are TGTGCCAGCAGCCAGCGACAGGGGCCGATTAACTATGGCTACACCTTC. Amino acid sequence: CASSQRQGPINYGYTF.

This clone was picked up many times. This chain links TRBV19 with TRBJ2-3; TRBD2 agrees at 7 bases. After removal of 3 bases from V and 10 bases from J, the junction contained 16 bases not matched to a gene. Germline CDR1 LNHDA, CDR2 SQIVND (reference sequence). The CDR3 length is 16 residues. The CDR3 coding sequence is TGTGCCAGTAGTATGAGTACTTCCTATTGGGGGAGGGCGCAGTATTTT. This encodes CASSMSTSYWGRAQYF. Filled out from reference TRBV19 and TRBJ2-3, the complete variable domain reads DGGITQSPKYLFRKEGQNVTLSCEQNLNHDAMYWYRQDPGQGLRLIYYSQIVNDFQKGDIAEGYSVSREKKESFPLTVTSAQKNPTAFYLCASSMSTSYWGRAQYFGPGTRLTVL.

In its sample, this clone was seen many times. DNA of the CDR3: TGTGCCAGCAGCTGGGGGACAACCTCCTACGAGCAGTACTTC. Protein product: CASSWGTTSYEQYF. The chain couples TRBV7-9 to TRBJ2-7; weak D call: TRBD1 (6 bases). Germline loops: CDR1 SEHNR, CDR2 FQNEAQ (reference sequence). This CDR3 has 14 residues. V was clipped by 4 bases and J by 0 bases, with 10 bases between them.

This clone has a count of ten or more. The rearrangement links TRBV25-1 to TRBJ2-1; D gene uncertain. V dropped 8 bases and J dropped 8 bases, with 16 bases sitting between them. This CDR3 is built from 13 residues. The germline V gene encodes CDR1 MGHDK and CDR2 SYGVNS. The CDR3 sequence: CASGTSELHEQFF. The CDR3 DNA reads TGTGCCAGCGGTACCTCGGAGTTGCATGAGCAGTTCTTC.

Ten or more counts support this clone. The rearrangement uses TRBV18 and TRBJ2-7, with a weak D call TRBD1 (5 bases). The germline V and J ends were trimmed by 2 bases and 5 bases, with 19 bases remaining between them. Germline assignment: CDR1 KGHSH and CDR2 LQKENI. The length of the CDR3 is 16 residues. The CDR3 loop is CASSPISGGARNEQYF. In DNA form, the CDR3 reads TGTGCCAGCTCACCAATATCTGGTGGGGCACGGAACGAGCAGTACTTC.

This clone was detected a few times. The chain employs TRBV30 and TRBJ2-5; TRBD2 matches at 8 bases. J lost 5 bases, V lost 2 bases, and 7 bases had no gene match. The germline V gene has CDR1 GTSNPN and CDR2 SVGIG (reference sequence). This CDR3 has 14 amino acids. CDR3 amino acids: CAWSLIRGGETQYF. CDR3 DNA sequence: TGTGCCTGGAGTCTAATCCGGGGGGGGGAGACCCAGTACTTC.

This clone was observed at least ten times. V and J are TRBV29-1 and TRBJ1-4; weak D call: TRBD1 (5 bases). The CDR3 length is 12 residues. V lost 5 bases and J 5 bases, leaving 9 bases between the germline ends. Germline assignment: CDR1 SQVTM and CDR2 ANQGSEA. Written as DNA, the CDR3 is TGCAGCGTTCGGCAGGGAAATGAAAAACTGTTTTTT. This sequence encodes CSVRQGNEKLFF.

This clone was detected many times. V gene TRBV4-2 combines with J gene TRBJ2-7; no firm D call. CDR3 size: 14 residues. In germline, CDR1 is LGHNA, CDR2 YNFKEQ. V lost 1 base to trimming and J lost 0 bases, with 7 bases between them. The CDR3 DNA reads TGTGCCAGCAGCCAAGTTGGCAGCTCCTACGAGCAGTACTTC. Translating it yields CASSQVGSSYEQYF.

This clone showed up many times. The chain has TRBV2 and TRBJ1-2; D possibly corresponds to TRBD1 (6 bases). Per the germline V gene, CDR1 is SNHLY and CDR2 is FYNNEI. Trimming pared 3 bases from V and 7 bases from J, leaving 9 bases between. The CDR3 has 12 amino acids. The CDR3 sequence: CASSEGGLGYTF. The CDR3 DNA sequence: TGTGCCAGCAGTGAGGGGGGGCTTGGCTACACCTTC.

This clone was counted at least ten times. This chain links TRBV30 with TRBJ2-7, with 9 bases matching TRBD1. The CDR3 has 13 amino acids. V shed 4 bases and J 2 bases; nucleotides not matched to a gene: 3. Germline values: CDR1 GTSNPN, CDR2 SVGIG (reference sequence). This CDR3 is CAWTGTGTYEQYF. CDR3 in DNA: TGTGCCTGGACCGGGACAGGGACCTACGAGCAGTACTTC.

At least ten counts were recorded for this clone. The rearrangement links TRBV28 to TRBJ2-7; 12 bases are shared with TRBD2. The junction had 5 bases not matched to a gene; V was cut back by 4 bases and J by 4 bases. The CDR3 contains 15 residues. Germline loops: CDR1 MDHEN, CDR2 SYDVKM. The CDR3 DNA follows: TGTGCCAGCAGTTCCTGGACTAGCGGGAAGTACGAGCAGTACTTC. Protein product: CASSSWTSGKYEQYF.

This clone was detected ten times or more. The V call is TRBV29-1, the J call TRBJ1-3; D might be TRBD1 (5 bases). CDR1 and CDR2 from the germline V gene are SQVTM and ANQGSEA. Trimming cost V 7 bases and J 0 bases, with 13 bases left between them. There are 14 residues in the CDR3. The CDR3 DNA reads as TGCAGCGCAGGACAAGCCGGCTCTGGAAACACCATATATTTT. Translated: CSAGQAGSGNTIYF.

In this sample, this clone turned up many times. This chain joins TRBV28 and TRBJ1-1; 7 positions agree with TRBD1. V shed 2 bases and J 3 bases; nucleotides not matched to a gene: 0. The CDR3 runs 13 residues. Germline V CDR1 and CDR2: MDHEN, SYDVKM. The CDR3: CASSLTGDTEAFF. In DNA form, the CDR3 reads TGTGCCAGCAGTTTAACAGGGGACACTGAAGCTTTCTTT.

This clone was observed many times. The rearrangement joins TRBV6-6 to TRBJ2-7; TRBD1 agrees at 9 bases. In germline, CDR1 is MNHNY, CDR2 SVGAGI (reference sequence). V shed 5 bases and J 1 base; nucleotides not matched to a gene: 6. CDR3 size: 15 residues. DNA of the CDR3: TGTGCCAGCAGTCGCCGACAGGGGGGTTCCTACGAGCAGTACTTC. Its protein is CASSRRQGGSYEQYF.

This clone was counted at least ten times. The rearrangement links TRBV18 to TRBJ2-1; 12 bases agree with TRBD2. The germline V gene has CDR1 KGHSH and CDR2 LQKENI. The length of the CDR3 is 15 residues. Trimming removed 6 bases from V and 7 bases from J; junction bases left unmatched: 7. The CDR3 sequence: CASSSTSGSVNEQFF. CDR3 sequence (DNA): TGTGCCAGCTCGTCGACTAGCGGGAGTGTGAATGAGCAGTTCTTC.

This chain links TRBV28 with TRBJ2-2; D is possibly TRBD1 (5 bases). This CDR3 has 14 residues. Trimming stripped 6 bases from V and 1 base from J, with 9 bases between. Germline CDR1 and CDR2: MDHEN and SYDVKM. The CDR3 region is CASRHTGNTGELFF. The CDR3 DNA reads as TGTGCCAGCAGACATACAGGGAACACCGGGGAGCTGTTTTTT.

As concerns this clone: Other DNA sequences from this sample encode an identical CDR3 as well. V usage is TRBV21-1 and J usage is TRBJ1-1; the D call in the table, TRBD1, was not verified against the DNA. TRBV21-1 is a pseudogene. The CDR3 spans 14 residues. CDR3 residues: CASSPHLQDTEAFF. CDR3 DNA: TGTGCCAGTAGCCCCCACCTGCAGGACACTGAAGCTTTCTTT.

This clone was found a few times. V usage is TRBV4-2 and J usage is TRBJ2-7; D is unresolved. V lost 0 bases, J lost 2 bases, and 8 bases lay in between. Germline V gene data show CDR1 as LGHNA and CDR2 as YNFKEQ. CDR3 length: 14 residues. In DNA form, the CDR3 reads TGTGCCAGCAGCCAAGATTTACTAACCTACGAGCAGTACGTC. Its protein product is CASSQDLLTYEQYV.